The 26 T cell receptor beta chains below were found in one sample sequenced in a study of blood T cell repertoires in COVID-19 (dated by TCRdb to about 2020). Library preparation was by the immunoSEQ multiplex PCR assay. This is the immuneACCESS table as TCRdb keeps it, with only in-frame sequences that have V and J called. A part of the clones is gone; compared with another copy, unresolved V genes explain less than half, and the rest is unexplained. Present in this sample are roughly 330,000 clones, roughly 90% of which were seen just once. 4% of the sample comes from the top ten. The specimen was peripheral blood. Every receptor here comes from a woman aged 45-59 years with active or convalescent COVID-19.

The genes are TRBV24-1 and TRBJ2-2, with TRBD1 matching 7 bases. With V trimmed by 7 bases and J by 6 bases, 10 bases remained unmatched. The CDR3 runs to 15 residues. The germline V gene encodes CDR1 KGHDR and CDR2 SFDVKD. CDR3 nucleotide sequence: TGTGCCACCAGCCGACAGGGTGTAAAGGCCGGGGAGCTGTTTTTT. Translation: CATSRQGVKAGELFF.

The chain has TRBV4-1 and TRBJ2-2; TRBD1 is a possible D gene (7 bases). CDR1 and CDR2 from the germline V gene are MGHRA and YSYEKL. The V and J ends lost 6 bases and 5 bases respectively, with 19 bases between them. There are 16 residues in the CDR3. The CDR3 is CASSLPGGQSTGELFF. CDR3 in DNA: TGCGCCAGCAGTCTACCAGGGGGGCAGAGTACCGGGGAGCTGTTTTTT.

The rearrangement links TRBV6-5 to TRBJ1-2; 11 bases align to TRBD1. The CDR3 has 15 amino acids. Germline CDR1 MNHEY, CDR2 SVGAGI. V gave up 3 bases and J gave up 4 bases; unmatched junction bases: 4. The CDR3 DNA reads as TGTGCCAGCAGTTATAGGACAGGGGGCGTCTATGGCTACACCTTC. Residues: CASSYRTGGVYGYTF.

The V call is TRBV6-2 or TRBV6-3, the J call TRBJ2-7, with TRBD2 matching over 7 bases. V lost 4 bases, J lost 3 bases, and 18 bases stayed unmatched. Germline lookup yields CDR1 MNHEY and CDR2 SVGEGT. CDR3 length: 18 amino acids. This chain's CDR3 is CASSSLLAGRTGVYEQYF. The CDR3 region has the DNA TGTGCCAGCAGTTCACTTTTAGCGGGCCGGACGGGGGTCTACGAGCAGTACTTC.

The chain joins TRBV28 to TRBJ1-2, with a weak D call TRBD1 (5 bases). CDR1 and CDR2 (germline): MDHEN, SYDVKM. The CDR3 has 11 amino acids. The CDR3 loop is CGTGGTYGYTF. CDR3 sequence (DNA): TGTGGGACGGGGGGGACCTATGGCTACACCTTC.

This clone was observed a single time. The chain joins TRBV10-3 to TRBJ1-1; 7 bases are shared with TRBD1. Trimming removed 2 bases from V and 11 bases from J; junction bases left unmatched: 11. There are 14 residues in the CDR3. Germline-derived CDR1 and CDR2 are ENHRY and SYGVKD. Written as DNA, the CDR3 is TGTGCCATCAGTGAGGGGACAGACGCCTCGGAGGCTTTCTTT. Its protein is CAISEGTDASEAFF.

The J gene is TRBJ1-2, the V gene TRBV7-2, with D possibly TRBD1 on 6 matching bases. Germline-derived CDR1 and CDR2 are SGHTA and FQGNSA. V was trimmed by 4 bases and J by 2 bases, leaving 20 bases between them. CDR3 length: 17 residues. The CDR3 nucleotides read TGTGCCAGCAGCTGGGGTTTTCTGACGGGGACAAACTATGGCTACACCTTC. Its translation is CASSWGFLTGTNYGYTF.

The chain links TRBV11-2 to TRBJ1-1; D possibly corresponds to TRBD1 (6 bases). The CDR3 extends over 16 amino acids. Germline CDR1 and CDR2: SGHAT and FQNNGV. The V end lost 3 bases, the J end lost 6 bases, and 20 bases lay between the germline ends. The DNA of the CDR3 is TGTGCCAGCAGCTTCGATGGCCAGGGGAGTTGGTCTGAAGCTTTCTTT. As protein: CASSFDGQGSWSEAFF.

This sequence joins TRBV4-2 and TRBJ2-2; 10 nucleotides agree with TRBD2. CDR1 and CDR2 (germline): LGHNA, YNFKEQ. The CDR3 covers 16 residues. Trimming at V came to 3 bases and at J to 0 bases, leaving 1 base not matched to a gene. In DNA form, the CDR3 reads TGTGCCAGCAGCCATAGCGGGGGGCCGAACACCGGGGAGCTGTTTTTT. Translated: CASSHSGGPNTGELFF.

The genes are TRBV19 and TRBJ1-5, with TRBD1 matching 7 bases. The CDR3 runs 18 residues. V lost 5 bases to trimming and J lost 2 bases; unmatched junction nucleotides: 15. Germline CDR1 and CDR2: LNHDA and SQIVND (reference sequence). CDR3 protein: CASSPPGQIWKGNQPQHF. The DNA of the CDR3 is TGTGCCAGTAGTCCTCCGGGACAGATATGGAAGGGCAATCAGCCCCAGCATTTT.

This clone has just a few counts. Other DNA sequences in the sample encode the same CDR3. The chain carries TRBV6-5 and TRBJ1-2, with a tentative D call TRBD1 (5 bases). Trimming pared 2 bases from V and 3 bases from J, leaving 10 bases between. Germline-derived CDR1 and CDR2 are MNHEY and SVGAGI. The CDR3 extends over 14 amino acids. CDR3 sequence reads: CASSYGGGDYGYTF. CDR3 DNA: TGTGCCAGCAGTTACGGCGGGGGGGACTATGGCTACACCTTC.

V usage is TRBV5-1 and J usage is TRBJ2-3; TRBD2 matches at 15 bases. Germline CDR1 SGHRS, CDR2 YFSETQ. V was clipped by 3 bases and J by 1 base; unmatched bases: 3. The CDR3 has 17 residues. The CDR3 loop reads CASSWTSGRAGTDTQYF. The CDR3 DNA sequence: TGCGCCAGCAGCTGGACTAGCGGGAGGGCCGGCACAGATACGCAGTATTTT.

The V gene is TRBV2, the J gene TRBJ2-2; 12 bases line up with TRBD2. CDR3 length: 16 residues. V shed 4 bases, J shed 6 bases, and the junction held 6 bases outside the gene matches. CDR1 and CDR2 from the germline V gene are SNHLY and FYNNEI. In DNA form, the CDR3 reads TGTGCCAGCAGTGTTAAATCTAGCGGGAGGGCCGGGGAGCTGTTTTTT. Translated, it gives CASSVKSSGRAGELFF.

V usage is TRBV12-3 or TRBV12-4 and J usage is TRBJ2-5; D is unclear. V was pared by 3 bases and J by 5 bases, with 7 bases between. CDR3 size: 12 residues. This chain's CDR3 is CASSFFPETQYF. Here the CDR3 DNA reads TGTGCCAGCAGTTTCTTTCCGGAGACCCAGTACTTC.

The chain joins TRBV6-2 or TRBV6-3 to TRBJ2-7, with D possibly TRBD1 on 5 matching bases. V lost 2 bases and J lost 3, with 11 bases in between. The CDR3 runs to 14 residues. Germline assignment: CDR1 MNHEY and CDR2 SVGEGT. In DNA, the CDR3 is TGTGCCAGCAGTTACGCAGGGCCTTACTACGAGCAGTACTTC. Its translation is CASSYAGPYYEQYF.

The chain is built from TRBV6-6 and TRBJ2-3; 8 bases are a match to TRBD2. The germline CDR1 and CDR2 sequences are MNHNY and SVGAGI (reference sequence). CDR3 length equals 15 residues. The J segment lost 3 bases and the V segment lost 6 bases, leaving 8 bases of the junction unmatched. The CDR3 loop reads CASSPGLAITDTQYF. The CDR3 DNA follows: TGTGCCAGCAGCCCAGGACTAGCTATTACAGATACGCAGTATTTT.

J is TRBJ2-2 and V is TRBV7-3; 7 positions agree with TRBD1. CDR3 size: 15 residues. J gave up 2 bases and V 6 bases, and 6 bases lay outside the gene matches. Germline lookup yields CDR1 SGHTA and CDR2 FQGTGA. CDR3 coding DNA: TGTGCCAGCAGTTTCAGACAGGGAAACACCGGGGAGCTGTTTTTT. This gives the protein CASSFRQGNTGELFF.

This chain connects TRBV5-8 to TRBJ2-1; D remains unclear. Germline CDR1 reads SGHTS; CDR2 reads YDEGEE. This CDR3 comprises 11 residues. V was cut by 4 bases and J by 4 bases, with 3 bases left in between. The CDR3: CASSRYNEQFF. In DNA, the CDR3 is TGTGCCAGCAGCCGTTACAATGAGCAGTTCTTC.

The chain carries TRBV3-1 (or the pseudogene TRBV3-2) and TRBJ2-5, with a tentative D call TRBD2 (6 bases). The V end lost 2 bases, the J end lost 5 bases, and 15 bases lay between the germline ends. Per germline, CDR1 LGHDT and CDR2 YNNKEL (reference sequence). This CDR3 is built from 15 residues. The CDR3 spells CASSQRGGVRETQYF. CDR3 coding DNA: TGTGCCAGCAGCCAAAGGGGCGGGGTGAGGGAGACCCAGTACTTC.

J is TRBJ2-1 and V is TRBV3-1 (or the pseudogene TRBV3-2); TRBD2 matches at 12 bases. Germline trimming cut 1 base from V and 8 bases from J; bases unmatched to any gene: 3. The germline CDR1 and CDR2 sequences are LGHDT and YNNKEL (reference sequence). The CDR3 length is 15 residues. The CDR3 is CASSQGTSGTYEQFF. The CDR3 nucleotides read TGTGCCAGCAGCCAAGGGACTAGCGGGACCTATGAGCAGTTCTTC.

The chain combines TRBV6-5 with TRBJ1-5, with D perhaps TRBD1 (6 bases). This CDR3 is 13 amino acids long. Trimming took 6 bases from V and 4 from J, leaving 10 bases between them. Germline lookup yields CDR1 MNHEY and CDR2 SVGAGI. DNA of the CDR3: TGTGCCAGCAGACTAGGGGGAAATCAGCCCCAGCATTTT. Its protein is CASRLGGNQPQHF.

This clone is a singleton in its sample. The chain is built from TRBV6-4 and TRBJ1-4, with TRBD1 as a possible D gene (5 bases). Germline loops: CDR1 MRHNA, CDR2 SNTAGT. This CDR3 has 18 amino acids. Deletions cut 7 bases from V and 0 bases from J, with 21 bases between. CDR3 nucleotides: TGTGCCAGCAATCGCGGGGGGTCGAGGGCTGCAACTAATGAAAAACTGTTTTTT. This sequence encodes CASNRGGSRAATNEKLFF.

This clone came up once. This chain joins TRBV19 and TRBJ1-4; D remains unclear. Germline CDR1 LNHDA, CDR2 SQIVND (reference sequence). This CDR3 comprises 13 residues. V gave up 3 bases and J gave up 3 bases, with 5 bases separating them. The CDR3 DNA follows: TGTGCCAGTAGTATGAGGGCTAATGAAAAACTGTTTTTT. Translation gives CASSMRANEKLFF. Looking up the rest from reference TRBV19 and TRBJ1-4 gives the full variable domain: DGGITQSPKYLFRKEGQNVTLSCEQNLNHDAMYWYRQDPGQGLRLIYYSQIVNDFQKGDIAEGYSVSREKKESFPLTVTSAQKNPTAFYLCASSMRANEKLFFGSGTQLSVL.

This clone was counted a single time. This chain joins TRBV6-4 and TRBJ1-2, with a tentative D call TRBD1 (5 bases). V was trimmed by 10 bases and J by 3 bases, leaving 12 bases between them. Germline lookup yields CDR1 MRHNA and CDR2 SNTAGT. The CDR3 is 12 amino acids. CDR3 coding DNA: TGTGCCACCTGGGACTTGTACTATGGCTACACCTTC. Encoded protein: CATWDLYYGYTF.

V and J are TRBV5-4 and TRBJ2-5; the match to TRBD2 covers 9 bases. The V gene's germline CDR1 is SGHNT and CDR2 YYREEE (reference sequence). This CDR3 is built from 14 residues. With 4 bases clipped from V and 5 bases from J, the junction kept 6 bases outside the gene matches. The CDR3 bases are TGTGCCAGCAGCCCGAGGACTAGCGCGGAGACCCAGTACTTC. It yields the protein CASSPRTSAETQYF.

J is TRBJ2-2 and V is TRBV12-5, with D tentatively TRBD2 (5 bases). Looked up from germline, CDR1 is LGHNT and CDR2 is FRNRAP. The V end was cut by 1 base, the J end by 6 bases, with 9 bases between. The CDR3 totals 14 residues. The CDR3 loop is CASGLAGKAGELFF. The CDR3 nucleotides are TGTGCTAGTGGTTTGGCGGGGAAGGCCGGGGAGCTGTTTTTT.